One T cell receptor (beta chain) is described in this entry. Its antigen is unknown. Using immunoSEQ multiplex PCR, the repertoire was profiled, and TCRdb retains in-frame clones only, with some absent. The sample has approximately 40,000 clones; approximately 86% are singletons. CTLA-4 blockade with ipilimumab, together with focal radiation, was given to patients with chemo-refractory metastatic non-small-cell lung cancer. Germline V gives CDR1 SGHNT, CDR2 YYREEE (reference sequence). The V segment lost 5 bases and the J segment 2 bases; nucleotides outside the gene matches: 9. CDR3 length equals 15 residues. The sample originates from a study of radiotherapy plus CTLA-4 blockade in lung cancer. Study observations and caveats: Radiotherapy with ipilimumab was followed by blood expansion of tumor-derived clones.

Sample: peripheral blood, taken from a patient treated with radiotherapy plus ipilimumab. The genes are TRBV5-4 and TRBJ2-7; 8 bases align to TRBD2. The receptor was derived from a human donor with non-small cell lung cancer whose response to radiotherapy plus ipilimumab could not be evaluated. The CDR3 DNA is TGTGCCAGCAGGGGGCGGGGGGAGGGCACCTACGAGCAGTACTTC. It yields the protein CASRGRGEGTYEQYF.